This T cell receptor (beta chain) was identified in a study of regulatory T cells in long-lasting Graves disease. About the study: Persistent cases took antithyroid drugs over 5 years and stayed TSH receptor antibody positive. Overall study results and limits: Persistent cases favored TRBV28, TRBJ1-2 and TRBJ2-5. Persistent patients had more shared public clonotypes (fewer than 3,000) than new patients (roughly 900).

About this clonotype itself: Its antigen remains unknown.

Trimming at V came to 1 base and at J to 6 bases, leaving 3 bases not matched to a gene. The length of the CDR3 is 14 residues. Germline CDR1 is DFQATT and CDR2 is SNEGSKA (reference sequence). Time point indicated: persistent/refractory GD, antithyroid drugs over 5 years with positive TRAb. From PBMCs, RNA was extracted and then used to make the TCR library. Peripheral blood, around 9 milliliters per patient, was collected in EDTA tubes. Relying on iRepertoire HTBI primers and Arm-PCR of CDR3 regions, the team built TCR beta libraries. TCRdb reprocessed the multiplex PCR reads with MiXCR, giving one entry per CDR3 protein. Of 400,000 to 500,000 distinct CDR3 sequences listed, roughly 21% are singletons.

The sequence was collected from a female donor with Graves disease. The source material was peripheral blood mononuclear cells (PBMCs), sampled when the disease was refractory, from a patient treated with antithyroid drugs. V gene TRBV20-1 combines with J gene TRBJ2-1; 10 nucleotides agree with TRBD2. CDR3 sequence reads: CSARVSSGGNEQFF. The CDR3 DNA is TGCAGTGCTAGAGTGTCTAGCGGGGGCAATGAGCAGTTCTTC.